This T cell receptor (beta chain) came from a study of T cell responses to AZD1222 COVID-19 vaccine. Study-level points and caveats: All repertoire sampling was performed exclusively after the peak T cell response.

In regard to this clone: What it recognizes is unknown.

This table comes from immunoSEQ multiplex PCR, and its TCRdb copy is limited to in-frame clones, with some not included. Here the sample spans about 120,000 clones, 92% being singletons. The CDR3 runs 14 residues. J lost 4 bases, V lost 6 bases, and 5 bases had no gene match. Germline assignment: CDR1 MDHEN and CDR2 SYDVKM. This TCR was recovered from an adult in good health. The chain couples TRBV28 to TRBJ2-3, with 9 positions matching TRBD2. The sequencing here drew on peripheral blood, taken on day 0 of AZD1222 vaccination. CDR3 sequence: CASRLAGEADTQYF. The CDR3 DNA is TGTGCCAGCAGGTTAGCGGGAGAAGCAGATACGCAGTATTTT.